The table lists the clone carrying this T cell receptor (beta chain) with many counts. The V gene lost 3 bases and the J gene lost 0 bases, with 10 bases spanning the gap. The CDR3 runs 15 residues. Germline CDR1 and CDR2: SGHTA and FQGNSA. The sample comes from a study of T-cell reconstitution after alpha-beta-depleted transplantation in children. Molecular barcoding with unique molecular identifiers was used for the TCRbeta library. TCRdb processed the PCR reads anew with MiXCR; each CDR3 protein has one entry. The data contain some 600,000 distinct CDR3 sequences, around a sixth of them singletons.

The chain couples TRBV7-2 to TRBJ2-3; a possible D gene is TRBD2 (7 bases). This sample comprised PBMCs from the stem cell graft donor, obtained from the stem cell graft. The receptor comes from a human donor who donated a stem cell graft to a child with acute myeloid leukemia. CDR3 coding DNA: TGTGCCAGCAGCTTTGCGGGGGCTAGCACAGATACGCAGTATTTT. Translating it yields CASSFAGASTDTQYF.